The clone carrying this TCR beta chain was detected a few times. Its antigen remains unknown. This entry comes from a study of T-cell reconstitution after alpha-beta-depleted transplantation in children. Preparation of the TCRbeta library was carried out with unique molecular identifiers. TCRdb itself ran the PCR reads through MiXCR, one entry per CDR3 protein. The data contain about 830,000 distinct CDR3 sequences, roughly 16% of them singletons. Study results and caveats: Reportedly, only several hundred clones from non-depleted graft cells drove alpha-beta T-cell counts at about two months. Diversity and T-cell counts at one year after transplant derived mostly from new T cells.

Germline V gives CDR1 SGHRS, CDR2 YFSETQ. The CDR3 consists of 13 residues. J lost 4 bases, V lost 8 bases, and 4 bases had no gene match. This receptor was taken from a male patient younger than 18 who had a stem cell transplant for acute lymphoblastic leukemia, so the T cells may come from the graft donor. This specimen was PBMCs, mostly from graft donor cells, taken 360 days after TCRalphabeta/CD19-depleted stem cell transplant. The chain links TRBV5-1 to TRBJ2-1, with 9 bases that match TRBD2. CDR3 in amino acids: CASRTSEYNEQFF. CDR3 nucleotides: TGCGCCAGTCGGACTAGCGAGTACAATGAGCAGTTCTTC.